The entry below describes one T cell receptor (beta chain). This sample stems from a study of blood T cell repertoires in COVID-19. Original processing methods: How many nucleated cells were present was estimated from reference gene primer amplification. Sequencing used immunoSEQ multiplex PCR; TCRdb keeps in-frame clones, though not all of them. The V and J calls and clone size come from that table; D and trimming were worked out from the DNA. The sample includes fewer than 110,000 clones, about 91% of them seen just once. The specimen sequenced was peripheral blood. The TCR comes from a man in his fifties with active or convalescent COVID-19.

CDR3: CASSFRTSHTDTQYF. The CDR3, as DNA: TGTGCCAGCAGCTTCCGGACTAGCCACACAGATACGCAGTATTTT. The chain employs TRBV7-8 and TRBJ2-3; 8 bases map to TRBD2. Unmatched junction bases numbered 4, after V lost 3 bases and J lost 2 bases. The CDR3 has 15 amino acids. Germline V gives CDR1 SGHVS, CDR2 FQNEAQ.